This entry lists 22 T cell receptor beta chains sequenced from one sample in a study of T cells in tuberculosis. As to time point: new active TB diagnosis, blood taken before or within 7 days of starting treatment. Generated by immunoSEQ multiplex PCR, the TCRdb table keeps only in-frame clones and is missing some. The table includes about 50,000 clones, about 95% detected once. The sample was PBMCs, taken at tuberculosis diagnosis. The receptors come from an adult with tuberculosis.

Of note for this clone: An end of the junction does not agree with germline; a read error may underlie this. The rearrangement joins TRBV5-1 to TRBJ1-5; TRBD1 matches 12 bases. The CDR3 length is 15 residues. The germline gives CDR1 SGHRS, CDR2 YFSETQ. The chain's CDR3 is CASSLGTGGNQPQHF. CDR3 bases: TGCGCCAGCAGCTTAGGGACAGGGGGCAACCAGCCCCAGCATTTT.

This clone was counted a single time. J is TRBJ2-3 and V is TRBV28; no clear D. Germline V lookup: CDR1 MDHEN, CDR2 SYDVKM. V was shortened by 6 bases and J by 2 bases, with 12 bases between the two germline ends. The CDR3 has 14 amino acids. CDR3: CASRPLEFTDTQYF. The CDR3 coding sequence is TGTGCCAGCAGACCTCTGGAGTTCACAGATACGCAGTATTTT.

This clone showed up just once. The chain recombines TRBV28 with TRBJ1-2; D perhaps matches TRBD1 (5 bases). Germline-derived CDR1 and CDR2 are MDHEN and SYDVKM. This CDR3 has 13 amino acids. Trimming shortened V by 5 bases and J by 3 bases, and 10 bases separated the two germline ends. CDR3 protein: CASSEDSYYGYTF. CDR3 nucleotides: TGTGCCAGCAGTGAAGACAGCTACTATGGCTACACCTTC.

This clone was seen only once. The chain is built from TRBV29-1 and TRBJ1-5, with 7 bases fitting TRBD1. Germline V gives CDR1 SQVTM, CDR2 ANQGSEA. J gave up 3 bases and V 6 bases, and 5 bases lay outside the gene matches. The length of the CDR3 is 13 residues. This chain's CDR3 is CSVSDRDNQPQHF. The CDR3 DNA reads as TGCAGCGTCTCCGACAGGGACAATCAGCCCCAGCATTTT.

The chain is built from TRBV29-1 and TRBJ2-2, with 11 bases matching TRBD2. The CDR3 extends over 15 amino acids. V shed 1 base and J 4 bases; nucleotides not matched to a gene: 2. Per germline, CDR1 SQVTM and CDR2 ANQGSEA. The CDR3 bases are TGCAGCGTTGAAGTACTAGCGGGAGCCACCGGGGAGCTGTTTTTT. As protein: CSVEVLAGATGELFF.

The chain has TRBV10-3 and TRBJ2-7; D possibly corresponds to TRBD2 (6 bases). The CDR3 is made up of 14 amino acids. The germline V and J ends were trimmed by 4 bases and 3 bases, with 13 bases remaining between them. Germline V gives CDR1 ENHRY, CDR2 SYGVKD. CDR3 sequence: CAISGVASDYEQYF. The CDR3 region has the DNA TGTGCCATCAGTGGTGTGGCTAGCGACTACGAGCAGTACTTC.

V and J are TRBV5-4 and TRBJ2-7, with TRBD1 matching 8 bases. Germline V gene sequence: CDR1 SGHNT, CDR2 YYREEE (reference sequence). With 3 bases clipped from V and 2 bases from J, the junction kept 4 bases outside the gene matches. CDR3 size: 14 residues. The CDR3 coding sequence is TGTGCCAGCAGCTACGGACAGGGCCCCTACGAGCAGTACTTC. Translation gives CASSYGQGPYEQYF.

The chain uses TRBV13 and TRBJ1-6; maybe TRBD1 (6 bases). Germline V gives CDR1 PRHDT, CDR2 FYEKMQ (reference sequence). Trimming removed 4 bases from V and 7 bases from J, with 11 bases in between. CDR3 length equals 14 residues. The CDR3 nucleotides read TGTGCCAGCAGCTCTCGGACAGAAAATTCACCCCTCCACTTT. Translated: CASSSRTENSPLHF.

This chain uses TRBV6-5 with TRBJ2-1; D call uncertain. The germline V and J ends were trimmed by 5 bases and 2 bases, with 13 bases remaining between them. The CDR3 is made up of 15 amino acids. The germline V gene encodes CDR1 MNHEY and CDR2 SVGAGI. In DNA form, the CDR3 reads TGTGCCAGCAGTCCTCGACAACACGCCTACAATGAGCAGTTCTTC. It yields the protein CASSPRQHAYNEQFF.

The V and J genes are TRBV28 and TRBJ2-1, with 8 bases that match TRBD1. CDR3 length equals 16 residues. V dropped 4 bases and J dropped 2; count of bases not matched to a gene: 7. CDR1 is MDHEN, CDR2 SYDVKM, per germline. In DNA, the CDR3 is TGTGCCAGCAGTTCATTCAACAGGGGGACCTACAATGAGCAGTTCTTC. It translates to CASSSFNRGTYNEQFF.

The V gene is TRBV4-2, the J gene TRBJ2-2; D not resolved. Trimming shortened V by 0 bases and J by 6 bases, and 11 bases separated the two germline ends. Germline CDR1 LGHNA, CDR2 YNFKEQ. The CDR3 has 15 residues. The CDR3 DNA sequence: TGTGCCAGCAGCCAAGAGTCTATACCCTCCGGGGAGCTGTTTTTT. It is translated as CASSQESIPSGELFF.

The rearrangement links TRBV14 to TRBJ2-1; TRBD2 matches at 11 bases. CDR1 and CDR2 from the germline V gene are SGHDN and FVKESK. The CDR3 is made up of 17 amino acids. Trimming took 5 bases from V and 8 from J; bases not matched to a gene: 14. As DNA, the CDR3 is TGTGCCAGCAGCTCTAGCACCCTAGCGGGAGGAGTGGATGAGCAGTTCTTC. Translation gives CASSSSTLAGGVDEQFF.

This rearrangement joins TRBV5-4 to TRBJ2-5; D perhaps matches TRBD2 (6 bases). Germline-derived CDR1 and CDR2 are SGHNT and YYREEE (reference sequence). The CDR3 extends over 16 amino acids. Trimming cost V 3 bases and J 5 bases, with 20 bases left between them. Here the CDR3 DNA reads TGTGCCAGCAGCTCCCTCCTGCGGGACCCTACCGAGACCCAGTACTTC. It encodes CASSSLLRDPTETQYF. Filled out from reference TRBV5-4 and TRBJ2-5, the complete variable domain reads ETGVTQSPTHLIKTRGQQVTLRCSSQSGHNTVSWYQQALGQGPQFIFQYYREEENGRGNFPPRFSGLQFPNYSSELNVNALELDDSALYLCASSSLLRDPTETQYFGPGTRLLVL.

The genes are TRBV4-2 and TRBJ1-5; D gene ambiguous. The CDR3 runs to 15 residues. CDR1 is LGHNA, CDR2 YNFKEQ, per germline. The germline V and J ends were trimmed by 0 bases and 6 bases, with 12 bases remaining between them. The CDR3 region has the DNA TGTGCCAGCAGCCAAGATGGGCCTTCTCTTCAGCCCCAGCATTTT. It yields the protein CASSQDGPSLQPQHF.

The rearrangement joins TRBV5-6 to TRBJ2-1, with 13 bases matching TRBD2. V lost 4 bases to trimming and J lost 4 bases; unmatched junction nucleotides: 8. Per germline, CDR1 SGHDT and CDR2 YYEEEE. This CDR3 region has 17 residues. Written as DNA, the CDR3 is TGTGCCAGCAGCCGGACTAGCGGGAGCTCGGGATACAATGAGCAGTTCTTC. Its translation: CASSRTSGSSGYNEQFF.

This rearrangement joins TRBV4-3 to TRBJ2-7; D possibly corresponds to TRBD2 (5 bases). The germline V gene has CDR1 LGHNA and CDR2 YSLEER. V dropped 1 base and J dropped 7 bases, with 14 bases sitting between them. This CDR3 spans 14 amino acids. The CDR3 bases are TGCGCCAGCAGCCAAGCGCGGGCCACTCGGGAGCAGTACTTC. Amino acids: CASSQARATREQYF.

A single count supports this clone. Other DNA sequences in this specimen translate into the identical CDR3. The J gene is TRBJ1-2, the V gene TRBV11-2; TRBD1 matches at 10 bases. With 3 bases clipped from V and 8 bases from J, the junction kept 6 bases outside the gene matches. The germline V gene has CDR1 SGHAT and CDR2 FQNNGV. This CDR3 comprises 14 residues. CDR3 in amino acids: CASSLTGGRRGYTF. The CDR3 coding sequence is TGTGCCAGCAGCTTGACAGGGGGCCGACGGGGCTACACCTTC.

The J gene is TRBJ2-7, the V gene TRBV25-1, with 7 nucleotides matching TRBD2. CDR3 length: 14 residues. The germline V gene encodes CDR1 MGHDK and CDR2 SYGVNS. J lost 4 bases, V lost 3 bases, and 6 bases had no gene match. The DNA for the CDR3 is TGTGCCAGCAGTGAGGCGGGAGAGACTTACGAGCAGTACTTC. This gives the protein CASSEAGETYEQYF.

The chain employs TRBV29-1 and TRBJ1-4; 9 positions match TRBD1. Trimming at V came to 5 bases and at J to 6 bases, leaving 4 bases not matched to a gene. Germline V gene sequence: CDR1 SQVTM, CDR2 ANQGSEA. This CDR3 comprises 13 residues. The CDR3 protein is CSVKGTGYEKLFF. CDR3 DNA: TGCAGCGTTAAGGGGACAGGGTATGAAAAACTGTTTTTT.

The chain joins TRBV19 to TRBJ1-5; D not certain. Germline-derived CDR1 and CDR2 are LNHDA and SQIVND (reference sequence). The length of the CDR3 is 15 residues. Trimming cost V 8 bases and J 1 base, with 15 bases left between them. For the CDR3, the DNA is TGTGCCAGTGGTTTCACAGCAGCCAGCAATCAGCCCCAGCATTTT. It specifies CASGFTAASNQPQHF.

This chain joins TRBV14 and TRBJ2-7; perhaps TRBD2 as D (6 bases). V lost 3 bases, J lost 2 bases, and 20 bases lay in between. Germline assignment: CDR1 SGHDN and CDR2 FVKESK. This CDR3 has 17 residues. CDR3 DNA sequence: TGTGCCAGCAGCCATGCCGGGCCGGGAGTGGTCACCTACGAGCAGTACTTC. This codes for CASSHAGPGVVTYEQYF.

J is TRBJ2-1 and V is TRBV11-2; 7 bases are shared with TRBD2. The junction had 11 bases not matched to a gene; V was cut back by 8 bases and J by 7 bases. The CDR3 consists of 14 residues. Per germline, CDR1 SGHAT and CDR2 FQNNGV. CDR3 DNA sequence: TGTGCCAGCTCTGGGGGAGCGGGGCCAAATGAGCAGTTCTTC. Protein sequence: CASSGGAGPNEQFF.